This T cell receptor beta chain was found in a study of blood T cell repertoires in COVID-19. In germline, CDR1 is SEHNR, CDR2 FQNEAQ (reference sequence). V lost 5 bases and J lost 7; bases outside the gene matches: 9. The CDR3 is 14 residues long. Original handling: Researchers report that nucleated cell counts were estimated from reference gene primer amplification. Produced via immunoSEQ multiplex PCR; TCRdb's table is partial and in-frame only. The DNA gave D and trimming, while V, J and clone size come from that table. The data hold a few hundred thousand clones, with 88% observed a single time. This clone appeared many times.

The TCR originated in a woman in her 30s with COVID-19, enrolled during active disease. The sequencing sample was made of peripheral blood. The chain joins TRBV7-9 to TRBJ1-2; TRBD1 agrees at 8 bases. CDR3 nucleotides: TGTGCCAGCAGCCCGAGACAGGGGCAGGGTGGCTACACCTTC. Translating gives CASSPRQGQGGYTF.